The sequence of this T cell receptor (beta chain) was determined in a study of T-cell reconstitution after alpha-beta-depleted transplantation in children. This clonotype was detected a few times. Its antigen remains unknown. The CDR3 totals 15 residues. Trimming cost V 3 bases and J 8 bases; bases outside gene matches: 8. Study outcomes and limitations: Reportedly, alpha-beta T cells present about two months post-transplant originated from several hundred expanded clones of graft origin. Among T cells one year after transplant, newly produced cells accounted for most counts and diversity. Some patients' high day-60 TCRbeta diversity was attributed to recipient cells surviving conditioning.

Preparing the TCRbeta library involved the use of unique molecular identifiers. TCRdb independently ran MiXCR on the PCR reads; one entry per CDR3 protein. The data hold about 980,000 distinct CDR3 sequences, with 25% to 35% observed a single time. This clonotype was obtained from a boy under two years old who had a stem cell transplant for SCID, so the T cells may come from the graft donor. Sequencing was performed on PBMCs, mostly from graft donor cells, taken 360 days after TCRalphabeta/CD19-depleted stem cell transplant. The rearrangement uses TRBV12-3 or TRBV12-4 and TRBJ1-2, with 11 bases matching TRBD1. CDR3 protein: CASSFSGQGASGYTF. CDR3 DNA: TGTGCCAGCAGTTTTTCTGGACAGGGGGCGTCCGGCTACACCTTC.